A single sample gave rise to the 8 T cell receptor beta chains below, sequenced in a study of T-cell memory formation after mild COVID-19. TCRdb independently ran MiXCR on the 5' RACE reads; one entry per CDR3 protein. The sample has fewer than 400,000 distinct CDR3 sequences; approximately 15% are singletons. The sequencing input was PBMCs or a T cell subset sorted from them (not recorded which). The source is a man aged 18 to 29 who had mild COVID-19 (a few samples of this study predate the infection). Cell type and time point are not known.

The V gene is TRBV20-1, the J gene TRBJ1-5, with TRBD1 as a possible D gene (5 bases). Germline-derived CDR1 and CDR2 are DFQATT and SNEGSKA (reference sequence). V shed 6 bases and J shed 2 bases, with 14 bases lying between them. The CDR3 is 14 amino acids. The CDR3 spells CSAGHGTRNQPQHF. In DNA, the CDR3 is TGCAGTGCGGGGCATGGAACCCGCAATCAGCCCCAGCATTTT.

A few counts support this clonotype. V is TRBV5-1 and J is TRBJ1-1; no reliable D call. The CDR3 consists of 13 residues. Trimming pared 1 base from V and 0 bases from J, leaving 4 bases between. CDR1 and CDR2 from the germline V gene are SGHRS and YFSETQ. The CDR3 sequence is CASSLYMNTEAFF. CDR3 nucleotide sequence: TGCGCCAGCAGCTTGTACATGAACACTGAAGCTTTCTTT.

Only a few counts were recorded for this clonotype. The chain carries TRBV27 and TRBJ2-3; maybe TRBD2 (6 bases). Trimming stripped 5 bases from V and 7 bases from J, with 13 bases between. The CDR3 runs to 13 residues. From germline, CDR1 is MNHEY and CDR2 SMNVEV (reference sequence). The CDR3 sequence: CASSEGTRYTQYF. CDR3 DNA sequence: TGTGCCAGCAGTGAAGGGACTCGCTATACGCAGTATTTT.

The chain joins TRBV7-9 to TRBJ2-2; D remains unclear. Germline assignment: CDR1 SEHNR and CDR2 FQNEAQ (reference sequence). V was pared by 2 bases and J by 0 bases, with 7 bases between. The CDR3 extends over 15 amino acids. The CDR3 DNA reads TGTGCCAGCAGCTTAAGGGCTACGAACACCGGGGAGCTGTTTTTT. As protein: CASSLRATNTGELFF.

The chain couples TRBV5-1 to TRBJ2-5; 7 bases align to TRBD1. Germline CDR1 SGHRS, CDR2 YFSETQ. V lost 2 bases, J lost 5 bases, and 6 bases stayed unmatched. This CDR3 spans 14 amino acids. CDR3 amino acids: CASSFDRVFETQYF. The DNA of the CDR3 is TGCGCCAGCAGCTTTGACAGGGTTTTCGAGACCCAGTACTTC.

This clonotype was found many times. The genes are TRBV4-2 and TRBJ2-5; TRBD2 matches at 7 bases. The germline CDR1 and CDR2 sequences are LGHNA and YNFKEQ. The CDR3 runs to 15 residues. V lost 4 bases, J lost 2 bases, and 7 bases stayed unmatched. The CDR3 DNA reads TGTGCCAGCAGCCTGGGTATCGGGGGGCAAGAGACCCAGTACTTC. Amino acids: CASSLGIGGQETQYF.

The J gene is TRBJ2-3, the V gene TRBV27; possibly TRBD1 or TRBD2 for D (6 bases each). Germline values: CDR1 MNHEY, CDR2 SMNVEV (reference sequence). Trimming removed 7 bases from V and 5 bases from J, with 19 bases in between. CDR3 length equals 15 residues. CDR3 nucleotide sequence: TGTGCCAGCACCCTCTGGGGGGCAGCGTTAGATACGCAGTATTTT. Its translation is CASTLWGAALDTQYF.

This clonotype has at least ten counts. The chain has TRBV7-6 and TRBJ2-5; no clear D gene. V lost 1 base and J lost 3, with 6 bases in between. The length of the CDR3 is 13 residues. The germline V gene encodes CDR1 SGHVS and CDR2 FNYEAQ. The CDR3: CASSLVVKETQYF. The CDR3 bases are TGTGCCAGCAGCTTAGTAGTTAAAGAGACCCAGTACTTC. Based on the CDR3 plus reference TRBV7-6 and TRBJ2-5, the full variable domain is GAGVSQSPRYKVTKRGQDVALRCDPISGHVSLYWYRQALGQGPEFLTYFNYEAQQDKSGLPNDRFSAERPEGSISTLTIQRTEQRDSAMYRCASSLVVKETQYFGPGTRLLVL.